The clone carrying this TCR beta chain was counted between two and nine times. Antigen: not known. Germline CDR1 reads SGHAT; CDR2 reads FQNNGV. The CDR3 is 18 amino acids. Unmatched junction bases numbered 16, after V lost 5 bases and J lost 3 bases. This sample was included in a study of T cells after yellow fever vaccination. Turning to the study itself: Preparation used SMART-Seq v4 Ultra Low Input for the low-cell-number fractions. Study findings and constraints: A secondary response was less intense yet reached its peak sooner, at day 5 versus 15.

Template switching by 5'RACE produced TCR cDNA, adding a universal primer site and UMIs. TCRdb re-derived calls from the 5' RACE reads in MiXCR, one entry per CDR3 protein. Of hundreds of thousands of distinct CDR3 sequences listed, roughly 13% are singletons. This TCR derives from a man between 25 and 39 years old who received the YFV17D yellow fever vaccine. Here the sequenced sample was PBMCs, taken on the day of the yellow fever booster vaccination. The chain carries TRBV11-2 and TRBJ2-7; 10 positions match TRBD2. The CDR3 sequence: CASSPRGVGAGGYYEQYF. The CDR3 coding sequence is TGTGCCAGCAGCCCCCGAGGGGTTGGAGCGGGAGGGTACTACGAGCAGTACTTC.